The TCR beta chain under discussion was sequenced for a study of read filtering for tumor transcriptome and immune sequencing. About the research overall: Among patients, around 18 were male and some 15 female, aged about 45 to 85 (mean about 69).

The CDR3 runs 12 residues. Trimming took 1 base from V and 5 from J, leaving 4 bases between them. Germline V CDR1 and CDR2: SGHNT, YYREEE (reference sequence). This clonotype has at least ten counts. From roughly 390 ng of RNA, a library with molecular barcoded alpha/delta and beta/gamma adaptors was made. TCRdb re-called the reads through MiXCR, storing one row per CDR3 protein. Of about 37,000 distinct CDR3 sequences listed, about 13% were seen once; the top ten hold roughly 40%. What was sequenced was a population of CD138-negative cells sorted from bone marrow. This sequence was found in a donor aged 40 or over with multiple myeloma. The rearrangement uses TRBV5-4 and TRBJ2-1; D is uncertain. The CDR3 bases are TGTGCCAGCAGCTTGAACCACAATGAGCAGTTCTTC. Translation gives CASSLNHNEQFF. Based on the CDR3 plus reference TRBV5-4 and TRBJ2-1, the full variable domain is ETGVTQSPTHLIKTRGQQVTLRCSSQSGHNTVSWYQQALGQGPQFIFQYYREEENGRGNFPPRFSGLQFPNYSSELNVNALELDDSALYLCASSLNHNEQFFGPGTRLTVL.